This is a list of T cell receptor beta chains from one sample in a study of human T cells and chemical hapten exposure. One entry per CDR3 protein results from TCRdb running MiXCR on the RACE reads. The sample yields 150,000 to 200,000 distinct CDR3 sequences, around 30% seen once. The sample in question was whole blood, obtained in connection with sensitization to the hapten diphenylcyclopropenone (DPC). These TCRs come from a woman in her twenties or thirties with alopecia areata. Some clones in this sample may be carry-over from other donors' samples. The CDR3 runs from the conserved cysteine through the conserved F or W. The D gene is left open where the match is weak. Not every row has a clone size; where given, it reads once, few, many or a size class.

>TRBD2|few|TRBJ2-7|TRBV20-1
TGCAGTGCTAGAGATTTGAAGCGGGAGGTTACTAATGAGCAGTACTTC
CSARDLKREVTNEQYF
>TRBD1|few|TRBJ1-6|TRBV6-5
TGTGCCAGCAGTTACGCGATTTGGGGGACAGGGGCGGGGAATTCACCCCTCCACTTT
CASSYAIWGTGAGNSPLHF
>-|-|TRBJ2-5|TRBV2
TGTGCCAGCAGTGAAACCGGGACTCCCCGGGAGACCCAGTACTTC
CASSETGTPRETQYF
>TRBD1|few|TRBJ1-1|TRBV29-1
TGCAGCGTTGACGGGGACAGGGGGCTTCGGGCTGAAGCTTTCTTT
CSVDGDRGLRAEAFF
>-|few|TRBJ2-1|TRBV4-2
TGTGCCACCCGAGCGAGCTTAAATGAGCAGTTCTTC
CATRASLNEQFF
>TRBD1|-|TRBJ2-3|TRBV4-3
TGCGCCAGCAGCCAATCCCGGACAGGCCTGGGGACAGATACGCAGTATTTT
CASSQSRTGLGTDTQYF
>-|-|TRBJ2-2|TRBV6-5
TGTGCCAGCAGTTACTCTTCTTCTTCGGAGCTGTTTTTT
CASSYSSSSELFF
>TRBD2|few|TRBJ2-2|TRBV6-2/TRBV6-3
TGTGCCAGCAGTTATTTCGCCTCTAGCGGCTGGAACACCGGGGAGCTGTTTTTT
CASSYFASSGWNTGELFF
>TRBD2|-|TRBJ2-5|TRBV4-1
TGCGCCAGCAGCTTGAGTCCGGGACTAGCGGGAGAGACCCAGTACTTC
CASSLSPGLAGETQYF
>TRBD2|few|TRBJ2-7|TRBV5-4
TGTGCCACCTCGGGACTAGCCTACGAGCAGTACTTC
CATSGLAYEQYF
>-|-|TRBJ1-1|TRBV4-1
TGCGCCAGCAGCCAAAGACACGGCTACACTGAAGCTTTCTTT
CASSQRHGYTEAFF
>TRBD1|-|TRBJ2-5|TRBV15
TGTGCCACCAGCAGAGCAGGGGGTAGGGACCAAGAGACCCAGTACTTC
CATSRAGGRDQETQYF
>-|few|TRBJ2-7|TRBV4-1
TGCGCCAGCAGCCAAGATATCGAGACAGCCCCTTACGAGCAGTACTTC
CASSQDIETAPYEQYF
>-|few|TRBJ1-5|TRBV27
TGTGCCAGCAGTTTTAGTTATAGCAATCAGCCCCAGCATTTT
CASSFSYSNQPQHF
>-|-|TRBJ2-7|TRBV28
TGTGCCAGCAGCCCCGGCTCTCTCGGCTCCTACGAGCAGTACTTC
CASSPGSLGSYEQYF
>-|few|TRBJ2-7|TRBV28
TGTGCCAGCAGGGAGGGGGGTGAGCAGTACTTC
CASREGGEQYF
>-|-|TRBJ1-1|TRBV18
TGTGCCAGCTCACGGGATTTCCGTGAGGAAGCTTTCTTT
CASSRDFREEAFF
>-|few|TRBJ1-1|TRBV20-1
TGCAGTGCTAGAGATCAAGCGGATTCAACGAACACTGAAGCTTTCTTT
CSARDQADSTNTEAFF
>-|few|TRBJ2-1|TRBV6-2/TRBV6-3
TGTGCCAGCAGTTCCAAACTCAGTGGGAACTACTACAATGAGCAGTTCTTC
CASSSKLSGNYYNEQFF
>-|-|TRBJ1-2|TRBV7-9
TGTGCCAGCAGGGGGGCTGATGGCTACACCTTC
CASRGADGYTF
>TRBD1|many|TRBJ1-2|TRBV7-2
TGTGCCAGCAGCTTAGTCGACAGGGGTGACTATGGCTACACCTTC
CASSLVDRGDYGYTF
>-|-|TRBJ2-2|TRBV7-3
TGTGCCAGCAGCCCAATCGGGAGTCGCACCGGGGAGCTGTTTTTT
CASSPIGSRTGELFF
>TRBD1|few|TRBJ1-1|TRBV10-3
TGTGCCATCAGAAAAGGACAGGAGGGGACTGAAGCTTTCTTT
CAIRKGQEGTEAFF
>-|-|TRBJ2-2|TRBV4-1
TGCGCCAGCAGCCAAGATCGGGCAGGCACCGGGGAGCTGTTTTTT
CASSQDRAGTGELFF
>-|-|TRBJ1-5|TRBV4-3
TGCGCCAGCAGCCAAGGGCCCAGACAGCCCCAGCATTTT
CASSQGPRQPQHF
>TRBD2|-|TRBJ2-7|TRBV4-2
TGTGCCAGCAGCCATACCGGGACTAGCGGGACCCACGAGCAGTACTTC
CASSHTGTSGTHEQYF
>TRBD2|many|TRBJ2-1|TRBV29-1
TGCAGCGTTGACCGGCTAGCGGGAGATGAGCAGTTCTTC
CSVDRLAGDEQFF
>-|few|TRBJ2-1|TRBV6-5
TGTGCCAGCAGTTACACCGCGGGTAGCTCCTACAATGAGCAGTTCTTC
CASSYTAGSSYNEQFF
>TRBD1|-|TRBJ1-5|TRBV6-4
TGTGCCAGCAGTGCCCCCCGTGGACAGGGAGTGAATCAGCCCCAGCATTTT
CASSAPRGQGVNQPQHF
>-|-|TRBJ1-2|TRBV3-1
TGTGCCAGCAGCCAAGCTAGCGGATCTGGCCTGGTCGGGAATGGCTACACCTTC
CASSQASGSGLVGNGYTF
>TRBD2|few|TRBJ2-2|TRBV20-1
TGCAGTGCTAGGAAGACTAGCGGGACAACCGGGGAGCTGTTTTTT
CSARKTSGTTGELFF
>-|-|TRBJ2-1|TRBV18
TGTGCCAGCTCAAGAGACAGTTTCAACAATGAGCAGTTCTTC
CASSRDSFNNEQFF
>-|few|TRBJ1-2|TRBV7-2
TGTGCCAGCAGCTTAGGTCAGATGAGCCTTTACTATGGCTACACCTTC
CASSLGQMSLYYGYTF
>-|few|TRBJ2-1|TRBV7-9
TGTGCCAGCAGCTTATCCTTGACAGTTGAGGGAATGTACAATGAGCAGTTCTTC
CASSLSLTVEGMYNEQFF
>TRBD1|few|TRBJ2-3|TRBV20-1
TGCAGTGCCACTCCGGGACAGGGGAATACAGATACGCAGTATTTT
CSATPGQGNTDTQYF
>TRBD1|many|TRBJ1-5|TRBV5-1
TGCGCCAGCAGCTCCGGGACAGGGTCCAATCAGCCCCAGCATTTT
CASSSGTGSNQPQHF
>TRBD2|-|TRBJ2-7|TRBV6-5
TGTGCCAGCAGTTACTCCACTAGCGGGGCCTCCTACGAGCAGTACTTC
CASSYSTSGASYEQYF
>-|-|TRBJ1-4|TRBV29-1
TGCAGCGTTGCCCGGACGGCGAATAATGAAAAACTGTTTTTT
CSVARTANNEKLFF
>TRBD2|few|TRBJ2-1|TRBV28
TGTGCCAGCAGTGAGGGGACTAGCGGGGGGGCCGAGCAGTTCTTC
CASSEGTSGGAEQFF
>TRBD1|-|TRBJ1-1|TRBV30
TGTGCCTGGAACACCCTCGCGGGGACAGGGAACACTGAAGCTTTCTTT
CAWNTLAGTGNTEAFF
>-|-|TRBJ2-1|TRBV5-1
TGCGCCAGCAGCTTGAGGGGGGACTACAATGAGCAGTTCTTC
CASSLRGDYNEQFF
>TRBD2|few|TRBJ2-1|TRBV29-1
TGCAGCGTTGAAGAGTTGGGACTAGCGGACAATGAGCAGTTCTTC
CSVEELGLADNEQFF
>-|-|TRBJ1-2|TRBV29-1
TGCAGCGCCGCCCGGGCCCCCTCTCCCACCTTC
CSAARAPSPTF
>-|few|TRBJ1-3|TRBV7-2
TGTGCCAGCAGCTTAGGGGGGGTCGGAAACACCATATATTTT
CASSLGGVGNTIYF
>-|-|TRBJ1-5|TRBV27
TGTGCCAGCAGTTTAATAGCTAGCAATCAGCCCCAGCATTTT
CASSLIASNQPQHF
>-|few|TRBJ2-3|TRBV20-1
TGCAGTGCTAGAGATGCGAGGGTGAGCACAGATACGCAGTATTTT
CSARDARVSTDTQYF
>TRBD2|few|TRBJ2-7|TRBV20-1
TGCAGTGCTAGAGACCCGGGACTAGCGGGAGAGGAGCAGTACTTC
CSARDPGLAGEEQYF
>TRBD1|few|TRBJ1-2|TRBV29-1
TGCAGCGTTGGACAGGGCTATGGCTACACCTTC
CSVGQGYGYTF
>TRBD1|-|TRBJ2-7|TRBV9
TGTGCCAGCAGCGCTACCCCCGGGACAGGCTACGAGCAGTACTTC
CASSATPGTGYEQYF
>TRBD1|few|TRBJ2-5|TRBV20-1
TGCAGTGCTCCACTTGGGACAGGGGAGACCCAGTACTTC
CSAPLGTGETQYF
>-|-|TRBJ1-2|TRBV5-6
TGTGCCAGCACGCAGCCCTTAGATGGCTACACCTTC
CASTQPLDGYTF